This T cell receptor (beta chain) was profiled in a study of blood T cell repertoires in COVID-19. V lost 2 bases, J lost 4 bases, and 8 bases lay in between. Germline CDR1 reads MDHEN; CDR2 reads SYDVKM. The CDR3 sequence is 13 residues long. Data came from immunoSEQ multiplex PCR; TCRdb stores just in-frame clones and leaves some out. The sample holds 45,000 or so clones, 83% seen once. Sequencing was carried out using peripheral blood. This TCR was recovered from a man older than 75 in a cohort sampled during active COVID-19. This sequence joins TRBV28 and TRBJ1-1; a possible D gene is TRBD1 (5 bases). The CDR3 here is CASSLGASTEAFF. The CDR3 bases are TGTGCCAGCAGTTTAGGGGCGTCCACTGAAGCTTTCTTT.